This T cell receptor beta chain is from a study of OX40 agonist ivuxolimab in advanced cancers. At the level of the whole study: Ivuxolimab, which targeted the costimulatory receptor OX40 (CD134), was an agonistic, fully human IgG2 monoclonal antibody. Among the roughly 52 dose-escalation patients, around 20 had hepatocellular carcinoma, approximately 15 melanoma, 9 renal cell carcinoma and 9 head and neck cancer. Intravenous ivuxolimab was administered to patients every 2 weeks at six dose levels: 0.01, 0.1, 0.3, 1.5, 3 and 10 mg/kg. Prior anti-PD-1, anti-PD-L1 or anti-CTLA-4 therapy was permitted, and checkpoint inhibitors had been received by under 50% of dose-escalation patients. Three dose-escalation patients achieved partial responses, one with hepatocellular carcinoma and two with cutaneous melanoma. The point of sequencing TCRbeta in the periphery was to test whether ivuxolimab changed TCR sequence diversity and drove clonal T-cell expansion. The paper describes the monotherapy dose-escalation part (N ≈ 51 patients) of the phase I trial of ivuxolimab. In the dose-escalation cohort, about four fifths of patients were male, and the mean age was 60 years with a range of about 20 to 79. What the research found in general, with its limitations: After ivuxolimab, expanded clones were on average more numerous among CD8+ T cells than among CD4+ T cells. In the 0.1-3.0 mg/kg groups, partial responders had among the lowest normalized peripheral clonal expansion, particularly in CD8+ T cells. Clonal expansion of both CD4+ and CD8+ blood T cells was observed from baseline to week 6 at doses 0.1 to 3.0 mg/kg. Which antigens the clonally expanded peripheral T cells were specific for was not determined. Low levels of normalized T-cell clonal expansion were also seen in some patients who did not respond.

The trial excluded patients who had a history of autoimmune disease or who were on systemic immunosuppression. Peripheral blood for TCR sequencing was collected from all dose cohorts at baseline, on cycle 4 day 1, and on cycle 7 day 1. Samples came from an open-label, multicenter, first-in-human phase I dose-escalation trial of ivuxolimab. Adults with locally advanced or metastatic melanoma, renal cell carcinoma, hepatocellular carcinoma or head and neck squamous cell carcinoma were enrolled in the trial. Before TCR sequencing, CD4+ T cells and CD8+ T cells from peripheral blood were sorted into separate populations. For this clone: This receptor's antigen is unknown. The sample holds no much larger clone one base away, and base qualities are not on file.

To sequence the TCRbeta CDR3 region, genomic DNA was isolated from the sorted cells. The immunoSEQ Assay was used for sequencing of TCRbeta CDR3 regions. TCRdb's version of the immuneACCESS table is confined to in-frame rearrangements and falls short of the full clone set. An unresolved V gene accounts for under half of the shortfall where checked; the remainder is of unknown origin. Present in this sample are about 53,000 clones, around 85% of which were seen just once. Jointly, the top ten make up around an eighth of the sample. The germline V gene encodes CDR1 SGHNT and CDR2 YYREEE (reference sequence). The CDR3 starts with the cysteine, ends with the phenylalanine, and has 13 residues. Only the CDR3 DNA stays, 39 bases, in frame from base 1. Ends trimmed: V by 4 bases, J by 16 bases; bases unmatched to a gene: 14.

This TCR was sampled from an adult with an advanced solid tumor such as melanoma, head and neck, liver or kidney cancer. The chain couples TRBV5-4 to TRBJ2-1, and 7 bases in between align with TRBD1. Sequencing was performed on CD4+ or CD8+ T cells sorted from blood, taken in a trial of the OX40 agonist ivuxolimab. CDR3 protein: CASSQGVGLESFF. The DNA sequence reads TGTGCCAGCAGCCAGGGGGTGGGTCTCGAGTCTTTCTTC.